This section outlines one TCR beta chain sequence together with its context. Repertoires were generated with immunoSEQ multiplex PCR, while TCRdb's copy carries only in-frame clones and drops some. The table shows about 160,000 clones, with over 85% occurring only once. This record comes from a study of control samples from healthy donors and cancer patients. The germline V and J ends were trimmed by 8 bases and 1 base, with 6 bases remaining between them. Germline V gives CDR1 MDHEN, CDR2 SYDVKM. This CDR3 spans 11 amino acids. The TCR sequence derives from a man in his late teens or twenties in good health. V is TRBV28 and J is TRBJ2-7; D not certain. The sequenced sample consisted of blood. This CDR3 reads CASQRSYEQYF. CDR3 nucleotides: TGTGCCAGCCAGCGATCCTACGAGCAGTACTTC.